One and the same sample provided the 27 T cell receptor beta chains below, sequenced in a study of beta chain features in type 1 diabetes. Since all of the isolated RNA was reverse transcribed, expressed TCRB transcripts were what got sequenced. Measured with immunoSEQ multiplex PCR; TCRdb has only the in-frame clones, and not every one. The sample has approximately 150,000 clones; 8% to 13% are singletons. Sequenced input: naive CD4+ T cells from blood. These receptors all stem from a man aged 18 to 29 in good health.

V gene TRBV10-3 combines with J gene TRBJ2-2, with a weak D call TRBD2 (5 bases). The germline CDR1 and CDR2 sequences are ENHRY and SYGVKD. This CDR3 comprises 15 residues. Trimming cost V 3 bases and J 1 base, with 9 bases left between them. CDR3 sequence (DNA): TGTGCCATCAGTGAAGGAGGCCGGAACACCGGGGAGCTGTTTTTT. Its protein is CAISEGGRNTGELFF.

This clone was observed at least ten times. V and J are TRBV7-9 and TRBJ2-1; D is possibly TRBD2 (5 bases). CDR1 SEHNR and CDR2 FQNEAQ come from the germline V gene (reference sequence). The CDR3 is made up of 11 amino acids. Deletions cut 4 bases from V and 9 bases from J, with 7 bases between. The CDR3 bases are TGTGCCAGCAGCTCAAGCGGTGAGCAGTTCTTC. It specifies CASSSSGEQFF.

The chain links TRBV4-2 to TRBJ1-2; D possibly corresponds to TRBD1 (5 bases). CDR1 and CDR2 (germline): LGHNA, YNFKEQ. The length of the CDR3 is 15 residues. V lost 0 bases and J lost 0, with 8 bases in between. CDR3 protein: CASSQDTGTNYGYTF. DNA for the CDR3: TGTGCCAGCAGCCAAGACACAGGTACTAACTATGGCTACACCTTC.

The chain joins TRBV4-3 to TRBJ2-7; 9 bases map to TRBD1. The ends lost 0 bases at V and 4 bases at J; junction bases unmatched: 1. The CDR3 is 14 amino acids. Looked up from germline, CDR1 is LGHNA and CDR2 is YSLEER. Written as DNA, the CDR3 is TGCGCCAGCAGCCAAGATGACAGGGGGTACGAGCAGTACTTC. Translating it yields CASSQDDRGYEQYF.

This clone has more than one count but fewer than ten. V and J are TRBV6-5 and TRBJ2-5, with a weak D call TRBD2 (5 bases). Germline lookup yields CDR1 MNHEY and CDR2 SVGAGI. The CDR3 sequence is 14 residues long. Trimming stripped 4 bases from V and 0 bases from J, with 9 bases between. Written as DNA, the CDR3 is TGTGCCAGCAGTTTCCCCGGGAACCAAGAGACCCAGTACTTC. Its protein is CASSFPGNQETQYF.

The chain combines TRBV11-2 with TRBJ1-1, with 8 bases that match TRBD1. V lost 4 bases, J lost 1 base, and 2 bases stayed unmatched. Germline CDR1 SGHAT, CDR2 FQNNGV. The length of the CDR3 is 14 residues. The CDR3 DNA follows: TGTGCCAGCAGCTCCCAGGGGGCGAACACTGAAGCTTTCTTT. The encoded protein is CASSSQGANTEAFF.

This clone showed up just a few times. This chain connects TRBV5-5 to TRBJ2-1, with 9 nucleotides matching TRBD1. V was clipped by 2 bases and J by 9 bases; unmatched bases: 9. Germline V gene data show CDR1 as SGHKS and CDR2 as YYEKEE (reference sequence). This CDR3 has 15 residues. The CDR3 nucleotides are TGTGCCAGCAGCTTAAGGGACAGGGCTCCGATTGAGCAGTTCTTC. Residues: CASSLRDRAPIEQFF.

The V and J genes are TRBV9 and TRBJ1-5; D unclear. CDR1 is SGDLS and CDR2 is YYNGEE in the germline V gene. The CDR3 extends over 15 amino acids. The V and J ends lost 3 bases and 1 base respectively, with 11 bases between them. CDR3 amino acids: CASSALGSSNQPQHF. The DNA of the CDR3 is TGTGCCAGCAGCGCCTTGGGCAGCAGCAATCAGCCCCAGCATTTT.

This chain connects TRBV15 to TRBJ2-5; 11 positions agree with TRBD2. The CDR3 is 16 amino acids. Trimming removed 2 bases from V and 3 bases from J; junction bases left unmatched: 5. The germline CDR1 and CDR2 sequences are LNHNV and YYDKDF (reference sequence). DNA for the CDR3: TGTGCCACCAGCAGATCCATAGCGGGGGGGAAAGAGACCCAGTACTTC. It translates to CATSRSIAGGKETQYF.

This clone was seen a few times. V and J are TRBV6-5 and TRBJ2-2; D call uncertain. Germline loops: CDR1 MNHEY, CDR2 SVGAGI. The germline V and J ends were trimmed by 5 bases and 2 bases, with 12 bases remaining between them. The CDR3 loop spans 15 amino acids. In DNA, the CDR3 is TGTGCCAGCAGTCCTAACACAGTTAACACCGGGGAGCTGTTTTTT. Its translation is CASSPNTVNTGELFF.

J is TRBJ1-2 and V is TRBV6-5; no clear D. The germline V gene has CDR1 MNHEY and CDR2 SVGAGI. V was trimmed by 0 bases and J by 4 bases, leaving 12 bases between them. The CDR3 runs to 15 residues. CDR3 loop: CASSYSSAEGYGYTF. For the CDR3, the DNA is TGTGCCAGCAGTTACTCGAGCGCAGAGGGCTATGGCTACACCTTC.

This clone occurred a few times. V is TRBV5-6 and J is TRBJ2-3, with TRBD2 matching over 7 bases. V was clipped by 1 base and J by 6 bases; unmatched bases: 8. The CDR3 consists of 15 residues. CDR1 is SGHDT and CDR2 is YYEEEE in the germline V gene. CDR3 in DNA: TGTGCCAGCAGCTTGCGAGCGGGGCTAATGGATACGCAGTATTTT. Translation: CASSLRAGLMDTQYF.

This chain joins TRBV7-9 and TRBJ1-1, with TRBD1 matching over 7 bases. Germline V gives CDR1 SEHNR, CDR2 FQNEAQ (reference sequence). V was pared by 4 bases and J by 5 bases, with 10 bases of the junction left unmatched. The CDR3 covers 15 residues. The CDR3 bases are TGTGCCAGCAGCTCCTTTGACAGGGAACGGACTGAAGCTTTCTTT. Translated, it gives CASSSFDRERTEAFF.

The V call is TRBV7-3, the J call TRBJ2-7; possibly TRBD1 for D (7 bases). This CDR3 has 14 residues. The germline V gene encodes CDR1 SGHTA and CDR2 FQGTGA. V gave up 4 bases and J gave up 2 bases, with 12 bases separating them. The CDR3 region has the DNA TGTGCCAGCAGCTCGCAGGGGGGACCCTACGAGCAGTACTTC. This encodes CASSSQGGPYEQYF.

This clone was detected many times. The CDR3 ends on some other residue instead of the conserved phenylalanine or tryptophan, so this is likely a read error. The DNA is omitted, as the CDR3 cannot be located on it reliably, and the CDR3 follows TCRdb's listing. The J gene is TRBJ2-7, the V gene TRBV28; the table assigns TRBD1, which was not confirmed against the DNA. Germline V lookup: CDR1 MDHEN, CDR2 SYDVKM. With termini counted, the CDR3 has 8 amino acids. CDR3 loop: CASSGTGA.

This clone was detected many times. This chain links TRBV30 with TRBJ2-1; 8 nucleotides match TRBD1. Germline CDR1 is GTSNPN and CDR2 is SVGIG (reference sequence). J was trimmed by 13 bases and V by 4 bases; bases with no gene match: 6. This CDR3 has 11 amino acids. CDR3 sequence: CAWMTGALQFF. CDR3 DNA: TGTGCCTGGATGACAGGGGCCCTCCAGTTCTTC.

This clone was detected ten times or more. V is TRBV29-1 and J is TRBJ2-3; the D gene is possibly TRBD1 (6 bases). V was trimmed by 6 bases and J by 0 bases, leaving 13 bases between them. The CDR3 spans 14 residues. The germline CDR1 and CDR2 sequences are SQVTM and ANQGSEA. The CDR3 spells CSVGTPGSTDTQYF. CDR3 DNA: TGCAGCGTCGGGACACCGGGGAGCACAGATACGCAGTATTTT.

The chain is built from TRBV7-2 and TRBJ2-1, with 15 bases fitting TRBD2. The CDR3 totals 18 residues. The germline V gene has CDR1 SGHTA and CDR2 FQGNSA. Trimming at V came to 5 bases and at J to 9 bases, leaving 14 bases not matched to a gene. The DNA of the CDR3 is TGTGCCAGCAGCAGAAGGACTAGCGGGGGGGTCCGGTTTGGTGAGCAGTTCTTC. Encoded protein: CASSRRTSGGVRFGEQFF.

This clone has only a few counts. The chain joins TRBV18 to TRBJ2-5, with D maybe TRBD1 (6 bases). Germline loops: CDR1 KGHSH, CDR2 LQKENI. Trimming removed 4 bases from V and 3 bases from J, with 15 bases in between. This CDR3 has 15 residues. The CDR3 loop is CASSLYWAGEETQYF. The CDR3 bases are TGTGCCAGCTCACTATACTGGGCAGGGGAAGAGACCCAGTACTTC.

This chain connects TRBV27 to TRBJ2-3, with D unclear. V lost 0 bases, J lost 0 bases, and 4 bases lay in between. Germline assignment: CDR1 MNHEY and CDR2 SMNVEV (reference sequence). The CDR3 is 14 residues long. Here the CDR3 DNA reads TGTGCCAGCAGTTTATCTGAGAGCACAGATACGCAGTATTTT. Encoded protein: CASSLSESTDTQYF.

The rearrangement joins TRBV7-9 to TRBJ2-2; maybe TRBD1 (5 bases). V lost 1 base to trimming and J lost 3 bases, with 9 bases between them. The germline CDR1 and CDR2 sequences are SEHNR and FQNEAQ (reference sequence). CDR3 length equals 15 residues. CDR3 nucleotide sequence: TGTGCCAGCAGCTTAGACAGGATCTACACCGGGGAGCTGTTTTTT. It specifies CASSLDRIYTGELFF.

This clone has just a few counts. DNA for the CDR3: TGTGCCAGCAGACAGGGGGTTGAGGAGACCCAGTACTTC. Translated, it gives CASRQGVEETQYF. This chain connects TRBV6-5 to TRBJ2-5; 8 bases align to TRBD1. This CDR3 comprises 13 residues. Germline trimming cut 6 bases from V and 5 bases from J; bases unmatched to any gene: 5. Per the germline V gene, CDR1 is MNHEY and CDR2 is SVGAGI.

In its sample, this clone was seen a few times. The chain carries TRBV7-2 and TRBJ2-7, with 8 bases fitting TRBD1. The CDR3 is 14 amino acids. Germline assignment: CDR1 SGHTA and CDR2 FQGNSA. V lost 5 bases, J lost 5 bases, and 8 bases stayed unmatched. In DNA, the CDR3 is TGTGCCAGCAGCACGCGGACAGGGTCCCACGAGCAGTACTTC. Translated, it gives CASSTRTGSHEQYF.

In this sample, this clone turned up a few times. The chain's CDR3 is CASSLAGGREQFF. The CDR3 DNA follows: TGTGCCAGCAGTTTAGCGGGGGGGCGTGAGCAGTTCTTC. The chain links TRBV27 to TRBJ2-1, with 9 positions matching TRBD2. Trimming at V came to 2 bases and at J to 9 bases, leaving 2 bases not matched to a gene. This CDR3 has 13 amino acids. In germline, CDR1 is MNHEY, CDR2 SMNVEV (reference sequence).

This sequence joins TRBV5-4 and TRBJ2-1; 11 bases fit TRBD2. Germline V gene data show CDR1 as SGHNT and CDR2 as YYREEE (reference sequence). V was clipped by 7 bases and J by 6 bases; unmatched bases: 9. The CDR3 length is 15 residues. The CDR3 nucleotides are TGTGCCAGCGAGATGACTAGCGGGGCCCCCAATGAGCAGTTCTTC. Its protein is CASEMTSGAPNEQFF.

CDR3 nucleotides: TGTGCCAGCTTGGGCAGAACCAACCCTCCTCCTAACTATGGCTACACCTTC. Its translation is CASLGRTNPPPNYGYTF. The V gene is TRBV21-1, the J gene TRBJ1-2; the D call in the table, TRBD1, was not verified against the DNA. TRBV21-1 is a pseudogene segment. The CDR3 is 17 amino acids.

This clone was counted a few times. This sequence joins TRBV5-1 and TRBJ1-1, with a possible D match to TRBD1 (6 bases). There are 13 residues in the CDR3. V was shortened by 3 bases and J by 8 bases, with 14 bases between the two germline ends. Per germline, CDR1 SGHRS and CDR2 YFSETQ. The CDR3 region is CASSSKNREEAFF. Written as DNA, the CDR3 is TGCGCCAGCAGCTCTAAAAACAGGGAAGAAGCTTTCTTT. The full variable domain, with the rest looked up from reference TRBV5-1 and TRBJ1-1, is KAGVTQTPRYLIKTRGQQVTLSCSPISGHRSVSWYQQTPGQGLQFLFEYFSETQRNKGNFPGRFSGRQFSNSRSEMNVSTLELGDSALYLCASSSKNREEAFFGQGTRLTVV.